Presented here are 24 T cell receptor beta chains from one specimen sequenced in a study of OX40 agonist ivuxolimab in advanced cancers. Library method: the immunoSEQ multiplex PCR assay. Here the immuneACCESS table is served through TCRdb, limited to in-frame sequences with V and J called. Missing clones are a known gap in these copies; in checked studies unresolved V genes cover under half, and the rest lacks a known reason. The sample records fewer than 90,000 clones, about 86% of which are singletons. The ten largest clones represent approximately 2.1% of the sample. The material sequenced was CD4+ or CD8+ T cells sorted from blood, taken in a trial of the OX40 agonist ivuxolimab. The origin of the receptors is an adult with an advanced solid tumor such as melanoma, head and neck, liver or kidney cancer.

The rearrangement links TRBV2 to TRBJ1-3; D not certain. Trimming shortened V by 3 bases and J by 4 bases, and 16 bases separated the two germline ends. The CDR3 covers 16 residues. Per germline, CDR1 SNHLY and CDR2 FYNNEI. The CDR3 nucleotides read TGTGCCAGCAGTGACGGGGTGACCAGTCTCGGAAACACCATATATTTT. Protein sequence: CASSDGVTSLGNTIYF.

V usage is TRBV7-2 and J usage is TRBJ2-7; 8 bases fit TRBD1. CDR1 is SGHTA and CDR2 is FQGNSA in the germline V gene. V trimming: 5 bases; J trimming: 4 bases; junction bases outside the gene matches: 4. The CDR3 extends over 13 amino acids. As DNA, the CDR3 is TGTGCCAGCAGCCCCGACAGGGGATACGAGCAGTACTTC. This codes for CASSPDRGYEQYF.

The chain employs TRBV11-2 and TRBJ2-7, with a weak D call TRBD2 (6 bases). Trimming pared 1 base from V and 3 bases from J, leaving 10 bases between. Germline V gives CDR1 SGHAT, CDR2 FQNNGV. The CDR3 has 14 amino acids. The CDR3 loop is CASSLVGGDYEQYF. The CDR3 DNA reads as TGTGCCAGCAGCTTAGTTGGAGGGGACTACGAGCAGTACTTC.

This clone has only a few counts. The chain recombines TRBV27 with TRBJ2-7; perhaps TRBD2 as D (6 bases). This CDR3 region has 14 residues. The germline V gene encodes CDR1 MNHEY and CDR2 SMNVEV (reference sequence). Trimming left V 0 bases short and J 6 bases short, with 12 bases between. CDR3 region: CASSLSGGSGEQYF. CDR3 bases: TGTGCCAGCAGTTTATCGGGGGGTAGTGGCGAGCAGTACTTC.

V is TRBV21-1 and J is TRBJ1-6; the table assigns TRBD1, which was not confirmed against the DNA. TRBV21-1 represents a pseudogene. The CDR3 length is 17 residues. This chain's CDR3 is CASSKKGGTGEDSPLHF. CDR3 coding DNA: TGTGCCAGCAGCAAAAAGGGGGGGACAGGGGAAGATTCACCCCTCCACTTT.

The chain recombines TRBV10-3 with TRBJ1-2; D is undetermined. CDR1 and CDR2 (germline): ENHRY, SYGVKD. V was pared by 3 bases and J by 0 bases, with 8 bases between. The CDR3 consists of 14 residues. The CDR3 sequence: CAISDQAANYGYTF. The CDR3 region has the DNA TGTGCCATCAGTGACCAGGCGGCTAACTATGGCTACACCTTC.

The chain has TRBV7-7 and TRBJ2-5; D might be TRBD1 (6 bases). The CDR3 runs to 15 residues. In germline, CDR1 is SSHAT, CDR2 FNYEAQ (reference sequence). With 4 bases removed from V and 1 base from J, the gap between germline ends came to 13 bases. The CDR3 loop is CASSSQGRGQETQYF. The CDR3 bases are TGTGCCAGCAGCTCACAGGGACGGGGCCAAGAGACCCAGTACTTC.

This rearrangement joins TRBV28 to TRBJ1-2; a possible D gene is TRBD1 (5 bases). From germline, CDR1 is MDHEN and CDR2 SYDVKM. V lost 7 bases to trimming and J lost 1 base, with 13 bases between them. There are 14 residues in the CDR3. In DNA form, the CDR3 reads TGTGCCAGCACTTGGGGCAGTTTTAACTATGGCTACACCTTC. This gives the protein CASTWGSFNYGYTF.

This clone showed up just once. This chain uses TRBV2 with TRBJ1-4; 8 bases match TRBD1. Germline values: CDR1 SNHLY, CDR2 FYNNEI. The V and J ends lost 6 bases and 3 bases, in that order; junction bases with no gene match: 3. The CDR3 consists of 14 residues. The CDR3 nucleotides are TGTGCCAGCAGCCGACAGGGGCCTAATGAAAAACTGTTTTTT. Translation: CASSRQGPNEKLFF.

The chain carries TRBV6-1 and TRBJ1-2; the D gene is possibly TRBD1 (6 bases). Trimming removed 5 bases at V and 2 bases at J, with 12 bases between. This CDR3 comprises 14 residues. The germline gives CDR1 MNHNS, CDR2 SASEGT. CDR3 sequence reads: CASSPRTVNYGYTF. The CDR3, as DNA: TGTGCCAGCAGTCCCCGGACAGTCAACTATGGCTACACCTTC.

The V call is TRBV2, the J call TRBJ2-5; the D gene could be TRBD1 or TRBD2 (6 bases each). Trimming took off 6 bases at V and 4 bases at J, with 15 bases between the two ends. Germline V gene sequence: CDR1 SNHLY, CDR2 FYNNEI. CDR3 length: 14 residues. CDR3 loop: CASSPGARGETQYF. The CDR3 DNA is TGTGCCAGCAGCCCGGGGGCGAGGGGAGAGACCCAGTACTTC.

The rearrangement links TRBV7-9 to TRBJ2-3; no reliable D call. V was clipped by 5 bases and J by 3 bases, with 6 bases between them. This CDR3 is built from 12 residues. Germline values: CDR1 SEHNR, CDR2 FQNEAQ (reference sequence). This CDR3 is CASSGVTDTQYF. The DNA for the CDR3 is TGTGCCAGCAGCGGGGTGACAGATACGCAGTATTTT.

J is TRBJ2-7 and V is TRBV7-9, with 11 positions matching TRBD2. V dropped 2 bases and J dropped 2; count of bases not matched to a gene: 5. This CDR3 has 16 amino acids. CDR1 is SEHNR and CDR2 is FQNEAQ in the germline V gene (reference sequence). CDR3 loop: CASSLSPLAGAYEQYF. The CDR3 bases are TGTGCCAGCAGCTTATCTCCACTAGCGGGAGCCTACGAGCAGTACTTC. Variable domain in full (rest from reference TRBV7-9 and TRBJ2-7): DTGVSQNPRHKITKRGQNVTFRCDPISEHNRLYWYRQTLGQGPEFLTYFQNEAQLEKSRLLSDRFSAERPKGSFSTLEIQRTEQGDSAMYLCASSLSPLAGAYEQYFGPGTRLTVT.

The V gene is TRBV25-1, the J gene TRBJ1-3; no definite D call. There are 17 residues in the CDR3. V gave up 1 base and J gave up 0 bases, with 13 bases separating them. Germline CDR1 reads MGHDK; CDR2 reads SYGVNS. CDR3 region: CASSELYNPGSGNTIYF. The CDR3 nucleotides are TGTGCCAGCAGTGAATTGTACAACCCGGGCTCTGGAAACACCATATATTTT. The complete variable domain, with remaining parts taken from reference TRBV25-1 and TRBJ1-3, reads EADIYQTPRYLVIGTGKKITLECSQTMGHDKMYWYQQDPGMELHLIHYSYGVNSTEKGDLSSESTVSRIRTEHFPLTLESARPSHTSQYLCASSELYNPGSGNTIYFGEGSWLTVV.

This clone occurred a few times. The chain combines TRBV2 with TRBJ2-4; D is uncertain. The CDR3 extends over 15 amino acids. Trimming cost V 7 bases and J 0 bases, with 13 bases left between them. The V gene's germline CDR1 is SNHLY and CDR2 FYNNEI. CDR3 protein: CASNAPTVAKNIQYF. CDR3 DNA: TGTGCCAGCAATGCCCCTACGGTAGCCAAAAACATTCAGTACTTC.

The rearrangement uses TRBV7-3 and TRBJ2-3; 11 bases line up with TRBD2. Germline V gene sequence: CDR1 SGHTA, CDR2 FQGTGA. The length of the CDR3 is 15 residues. Trimming at V came to 4 bases and at J to 4 bases, leaving 4 bases not matched to a gene. This CDR3 reads CASSSLAGGSDTQYF. DNA of the CDR3: TGTGCCAGCAGCTCCTTAGCGGGAGGGTCAGATACGCAGTATTTT.

This chain uses TRBV29-1 with TRBJ1-2; 8 positions agree with TRBD1. This CDR3 comprises 13 residues. V lost 7 bases to trimming and J lost 3 bases; unmatched junction nucleotides: 7. Germline values: CDR1 SQVTM, CDR2 ANQGSEA. The CDR3 is CSASDREDYGYTF. For the CDR3, the DNA is TGCAGCGCCTCGGACAGGGAAGACTATGGCTACACCTTC.

This rearrangement joins TRBV4-1 to TRBJ2-1; 7 bases agree with TRBD1. The germline V gene encodes CDR1 MGHRA and CDR2 YSYEKL. The CDR3 covers 17 residues. Germline trimming cut 3 bases from V and 9 bases from J; bases unmatched to any gene: 17. CDR3 sequence (DNA): TGCGCCAGCAGCCATCGCCTGGGTCCGACAGGGCGACGTGAGCAGTTCTTC. Its protein product is CASSHRLGPTGRREQFF.

This chain uses TRBV7-2 with TRBJ2-3, with D perhaps TRBD2 (5 bases). The ends were cut back, 0 bases at V and 4 bases at J, with 8 bases in the middle. The CDR3 has 14 residues. Germline loops: CDR1 SGHTA, CDR2 FQGNSA. CDR3 sequence: CASSLALAADTQYF. In DNA form, the CDR3 reads TGTGCCAGCAGCTTAGCCCTAGCAGCAGATACGCAGTATTTT.

The V call is TRBV7-7, the J call TRBJ1-1, with TRBD1 matching over 7 bases. CDR1 is SSHAT and CDR2 is FNYEAQ in the germline V gene (reference sequence). CDR3 length equals 15 residues. J gave up 2 bases and V 5 bases, and 8 bases lay outside the gene matches. In DNA, the CDR3 is TGTGCCAGCAGCGCCCAGGGGGGGGCTAACACTGAAGCTTTCTTT. It encodes CASSAQGGANTEAFF.

The genes are TRBV27 and TRBJ1-1; possibly TRBD1 for D (6 bases). This CDR3 comprises 14 residues. V gave up 5 bases and J gave up 2 bases, with 12 bases separating them. Germline CDR1 and CDR2: MNHEY and SMNVEV (reference sequence). CDR3 bases: TGTGCCAGCAGTCGGACAGTGATAAACACTGAAGCTTTCTTT. Translating it yields CASSRTVINTEAFF.

The V gene is TRBV2, the J gene TRBJ1-5, with 10 positions matching TRBD1. The junction had 6 bases not matched to a gene; V was cut back by 0 bases and J by 7 bases. This CDR3 region has 16 residues. Germline CDR1 reads SNHLY; CDR2 reads FYNNEI. CDR3 region: CASSEAETGGLQPQHF. Here the CDR3 DNA reads TGTGCCAGCAGTGAAGCGGAGACAGGGGGCCTACAGCCCCAGCATTTT.

CDR3 region: CASSRQGSETQYF. DNA for the CDR3: TGTGCCAGCAGTAGACAGGGTTCAGAGACCCAGTACTTC. V and J are TRBV6-5 and TRBJ2-5; 7 positions agree with TRBD1. This CDR3 is built from 13 residues. CDR1 is MNHEY, CDR2 SVGAGI, per germline. Trimming removed 5 bases from V and 4 bases from J; junction bases left unmatched: 4.

J is TRBJ2-1 and V is TRBV19, with D maybe TRBD1 (5 bases). V was shortened by 0 bases and J by 9 bases, with 9 bases between the two germline ends. The CDR3 is 13 residues long. Germline CDR1 and CDR2: LNHDA and SQIVND (reference sequence). The DNA for the CDR3 is TGTGCCAGTAGTATAGATCTTCAGGGTGAGCAGTTCTTC. Translated, it gives CASSIDLQGEQFF.